The TCR beta chain under discussion was sequenced for a study of graft-versus-host responses after intestinal transplantation. At the level of the study: Anti-thymocyte globulin induction, then tacrolimus and steroids for two to four years, went to all recipients.

Study-wide results and limits: Subjects displaying graft-donor T cell macrochimerism possessed elevated graft-versus-host to host-versus-graft clonal ratios inside allografts. Analysis identified GvH clones in recipient marrow, with some appearing first in ileum or blood. Researchers found peak circulating GvH clone levels linked to early post-transplant HvG declines.

The CDR3 is made up of 14 amino acids. Germline V lookup: CDR1 SQVTM, CDR2 ANQGSEA. V lost 4 bases and J lost 0; bases outside the gene matches: 4. Assay used: immunoSEQ multiplex PCR; TCRdb lists only in-frame clones, some missing. Among 65,000 to 90,000 clones listed, less than 95% were seen once. Of note for this clone: Antigen: not known.

The sample was unstimulated CD8+ T cells sorted from spleen or lymph node cells, taken before transplant. The chain joins TRBV29-1 to TRBJ2-3; 7 bases line up with TRBD2. The origin of this receptor is a human donor who was the organ donor for an intestinal transplant. The CDR3, as DNA: TGCAGCGTTGTGGGGGGGGTCAGCACAGATACGCAGTATTTT. This codes for CSVVGGVSTDTQYF.